This T cell receptor (beta chain) was sequenced for a study of blood T cell repertoires in COVID-19. About the research overall: The United States, Italy and Spain supplied acute and convalescent COVID-19 samples.

The V segment lost 11 bases and the J segment 3 bases; nucleotides outside the gene matches: 6. CDR1 MNHEY and CDR2 SVGAGI come from the germline V gene. This CDR3 spans 13 amino acids. Some clones are missing from TCRdb's copy, which holds only in-frame ones; the method was immunoSEQ multiplex PCR. The sample consists of around 280,000 clones, approximately 83% of them appearing once. Source material: peripheral blood. The sequence was collected from a woman between 25 and 40 years old who had recovered from COVID-19. The chain links TRBV6-5 to TRBJ2-2, with 7 bases aligning to TRBD1. CDR3 sequence: CAGSTGDTGELFF. The CDR3 coding sequence is TGTGCCGGATCTACAGGGGACACCGGGGAGCTGTTTTTT.